This is a list of T cell receptor beta chains from one sample in a study of cytomegalovirus exposure and HLA in healthy donors. Using immunoSEQ multiplex PCR, the repertoire was profiled, and TCRdb retains in-frame clones only, with some absent. The sample has roughly 75,000 clones; 85% are singletons. The sample comprised PBMCs. All receptors derive from a man aged 25-45 years in good health and CMV-seronegative. The CDR3 runs from the conserved cysteine through the conserved F or W. A D gene is named only where the DNA matches it firmly. The listing skips clone size in some rows; elsewhere it reads once, few, many or a size class.

clone_size,j_call,d_call,v_call,cdr3_aa,cdr3_nt
-,TRBJ1-2,-,TRBV5-4,CASSLDGIYGYTF,TGTGCCAGCAGCTTGGACGGGATTTATGGCTACACCTTC
-,TRBJ1-5,TRBD1,TRBV5-1,CASSERTGVNQPQHF,TGCGCCAGCAGCGAAAGGACAGGGGTCAATCAGCCCCAGCATTTT
-,TRBJ2-3,TRBD2,TRBV7-7,CASSPLAGVTDTQYF,TGTGCTAGCAGCCCCCTAGCGGGGGTTACAGATACGCAGTATTTT
-,TRBJ2-5,-,TRBV6-1,CASSVQGLDGTQYF,TGTGCCAGCAGTGTACAGGGTCTGGATGGGACCCAGTACTTC
-,TRBJ1-5,-,TRBV5-1,CASSFEGRNQPQHF,TGCGCCAGCAGCTTCGAGGGGAGGAATCAGCCCCAGCATTTT
-,TRBJ1-1,TRBD1,TRBV27,CASSSRQGALNTEAFF,TGTGCCAGCAGTTCCCGACAGGGGGCTCTGAACACTGAAGCTTTCTTT
-,TRBJ2-1,TRBD1,TRBV25-1,CASSDRENEQFF,TGTGCCAGCAGCGACAGGGAGAATGAGCAGTTCTTC
-,TRBJ1-2,-,TRBV18,CASSPRGANYGYTF,TGTGCCAGCTCACCGAGAGGAGCTAACTATGGCTACACCTTC
-,TRBJ1-1,-,TRBV5-1,CASSLVETGGTAAFF,TGCGCCAGCAGCTTGGTGGAGACTGGGGGGACGGCAGCTTTCTTT
-,TRBJ1-1,-,TRBV7-2,CASSLVPGHTEAFF,TGTGCCAGCAGCTTAGTCCCAGGGCACACTGAAGCTTTCTTT
-,TRBJ2-5,-,TRBV10-3,CAISRDNQETQYF,TGTGCCATCAGCCGGGACAACCAAGAGACCCAGTACTTC
-,TRBJ1-5,-,TRBV28,CASSLGGFPLNQPQHF,TGTGCCAGCAGTTTAGGAGGGTTCCCCCTCAATCAGCCCCAGCATTTT
-,TRBJ2-3,-,TRBV7-9,CASSLAGGGDTQYF,TGTGCCAGCAGCTTAGCGGGAGGGGGAGATACGCAGTATTTT
-,TRBJ2-7,TRBD1,TRBV19,CASSRDRASYEQYF,TGTGCCAGTAGTCGTGACAGGGCCTCCTACGAGCAGTACTTC
-,TRBJ1-1,TRBD1,TRBV27,CASSLSPGQGFAEAFF,TGTGCCAGCAGTTTATCCCCGGGACAGGGGTTCGCTGAAGCTTTCTTT
-,TRBJ2-6,-,TRBV4-1,CASSQGRAGSRWANVLTF,TGCGCCAGCAGCCAAGGTCGAGCGGGCAGCCGGTGGGCCAACGTCCTGACTTTC
-,TRBJ1-3,-,TRBV7-6,CASSLGQSGNTIYF,TGTGCCAGCAGCCTAGGACAGTCTGGAAACACCATATATTTT
-,TRBJ1-4,-,TRBV15,CATREQGLREKLFF,TGTGCCACCAGGGAGCAGGGGCTGCGGGAAAAACTGTTTTTT
-,TRBJ2-2,-,TRBV7-9,CASKNRTTNTGELFF,TGTGCCAGCAAGAACAGAACGACCAACACCGGGGAGCTGTTTTTT
once,TRBJ1-2,TRBD1,TRBV11-2,CASSLGGRATGFFYGYTF,TGTGCCAGCAGCTTAGGAGGACGTGCGACAGGGTTCTTTTATGGCTACACCTTC
once,TRBJ2-1,-,TRBV18,CASSETRSNEQFF,TGTGCCAGCTCAGAAACTCGGTCCAATGAGCAGTTCTTC
-,TRBJ1-4,-,TRBV21-1,CASSLDRVPEKLFF,TGTGCCAGCAGCTTGGACAGGGTCCCCGAAAAACTGTTTTTT
-,TRBJ1-2,-,TRBV7-8,CASSFRTVLNYGYTF,TGTGCCAGCAGCTTCCGGACAGTTCTTAACTATGGCTACACCTTC
once,TRBJ2-5,TRBD2,TRBV7-2,CASKIAGGGETQYF,TGTGCCAGCAAAATAGCGGGAGGGGGGGAGACCCAGTACTTC
-,TRBJ1-3,-,TRBV14,CASTGCGNTIYF,TGTGCCAGCACGGGTTGTGGAAACACCATATATTTT
once,TRBJ2-3,-,TRBV27,CASSSHLTPDTQYF,TGTGCCAGCAGCTCCCACCTAACCCCAGATACGCAGTATTTT
few,TRBJ1-2,TRBD1,TRBV29-1,CSVLGQWSYGYTF,TGCAGCGTCTTGGGACAGTGGAGTTATGGCTACACCTTC
-,TRBJ2-2,TRBD2,TRBV5-1,CASSFLAGDGELFF,TGCGCCAGCAGCTTCCTAGCGGGAGATGGGGAGCTGTTTTTT
-,TRBJ2-3,-,TRBV29-1,CSVDLLTDTQYF,TGCAGCGTTGATCTACTCACAGATACGCAGTATTTT
-,TRBJ2-7,TRBD2,TRBV4-3,CASSQDLAGGYEQYF,TGCGCCAGCAGCCAAGATCTAGCGGGGGGCTACGAGCAGTACTTC
-,TRBJ2-1,-,TRBV7-2,CASSSSNQHNEQFF,TGTGCCAGCAGCTCTAGTAACCAGCACAATGAGCAGTTCTTC
-,TRBJ1-2,-,TRBV30,CAWSVREETNYGYTF,TGTGCCTGGAGTGTACGGGAAGAGACTAACTATGGCTACACCTTC
-,TRBJ2-3,TRBD1,TRBV4-1,CASSIRGLWTDTQYF,TGCGCCAGCAGCATCAGGGGGCTCTGGACAGATACGCAGTATTTT
-,TRBJ1-5,-,TRBV5-4,CASSLNLSFGGNQPQHF,TGTGCCAGCAGCTTGAACTTATCCTTCGGGGGCAATCAGCCCCAGCATTTT
-,TRBJ1-6,-,TRBV2,CASRERGGDSPLHF,TGTGCCAGCAGGGAGAGGGGAGGGGATTCACCCCTCCACTTT
-,TRBJ1-2,-,TRBV5-1,CASSLGDTVSNYGYTF,TGCGCCAGCAGCTTGGGGGACACAGTGTCTAACTATGGCTACACCTTC
-,TRBJ1-3,-,TRBV7-3,CASSLTGEAGNTIYF,TGTGCCAGCAGCTTAACAGGGGAGGCCGGAAACACCATATATTTT
-,TRBJ1-1,-,TRBV14,CASSPTAAIGLKAFF,TGTGCCAGCAGCCCCACAGCGGCTATTGGGCTGAAGGCTTTCTTT
-,TRBJ1-2,-,TRBV4-1,CASSLNTINNYGYTF,TGCGCCAGCAGCCTAAACACAATCAATAACTATGGCTACACCTTC
-,TRBJ2-1,TRBD2,TRBV7-7,CASSLSGRASEQFF,TGTGCCAGCAGCTTAAGCGGGAGGGCCTCTGAGCAGTTCTTC
-,TRBJ1-1,-,TRBV9,CASSAQGNTEAFF,TGTGCCAGCAGCGCACAGGGGAACACTGAAGCTTTCTTT
-,TRBJ1-3,-,TRBV19,CASSETRGSPGNTIYF,TGTGCCAGTAGTGAAACTAGAGGGAGTCCTGGAAACACCATATATTTT
-,TRBJ1-2,TRBD1,TRBV27,CASGAGGHLIGGYTF,TGTGCCAGCGGGGCAGGGGGCCATCTCATCGGCGGCTACACCTTC
-,TRBJ1-6,TRBD1,TRBV9,CASSVTGAVEGSPLHF,TGTGCCAGCAGCGTAACAGGGGCAGTGGAAGGTTCACCCCTCCACTTT
-,TRBJ2-1,-,TRBV27,CASRGSGSNEQFF,TGTGCCAGCAGGGGTTCAGGGTCCAATGAGCAGTTCTTC
few,TRBJ2-3,-,TRBV28,CASSPTDTQYF,TGTGCCAGCAGTCCTACAGATACGCAGTATTTT
-,TRBJ2-3,TRBD1,TRBV5-5,CASSLQSNRGDTQYF,TGTGCCAGCAGCTTACAGTCGAACAGGGGAGATACGCAGTATTTT
-,TRBJ1-1,TRBD1,TRBV6-1,CASSPNTGGNTEAFF,TGTGCCAGCAGTCCGAATACAGGGGGCAACACTGAAGCTTTCTTT
-,TRBJ2-1,-,TRBV5-6,CASSPGNSGYNEQFF,TGTGCCAGCAGCCCCGGTAATAGCGGATACAATGAGCAGTTCTTC
once,TRBJ1-1,-,TRBV20-1,CSAWTVEAFF,TGCAGTGCATGGACAGTCGAAGCTTTCTTT
-,TRBJ2-7,-,TRBV29-1,CSATGLRSPEQYF,TGCAGCGCAACGGGACTCAGGTCCCCCGAGCAGTACTTC
-,TRBJ2-5,-,TRBV7-3,CASSARRGGVETQYF,TGTGCCAGCAGCGCCCGGCGCGGGGGCGTAGAGACCCAGTACTTC